These 26 T cell receptor beta chains were sequenced from one sample in a study of response to subunit inactivated influenza vaccine. TCRdb passed the RT-PCR reads through MiXCR, listing each CDR3 protein once. The sample consists of hundreds of thousands of distinct CDR3 sequences, about 25% of them appearing once. Source: CD4+ T cells sorted from PBMCs, taken 4 to 6 days after vaccination. The receptors come from a man in his fifties or sixties who received an inactivated influenza vaccine.

The chain links TRBV6-5 to TRBJ1-2; the D gene is possibly TRBD1 (5 bases). The V and J ends lost 2 bases and 8 bases respectively, with 12 bases between them. The CDR3 loop spans 13 amino acids. Germline-derived CDR1 and CDR2 are MNHEY and SVGAGI. In DNA, the CDR3 is TGTGCCAGCAGTTACCGGGCAGGGAGGGGCTACACCTTC. It specifies CASSYRAGRGYTF.

The rearrangement uses TRBV6-5 and TRBJ1-6; tentative D call: TRBD1 (5 bases). Germline CDR1 MNHEY, CDR2 SVGAGI. V was clipped by 3 bases and J by 10 bases, with 13 bases between them. The CDR3 extends over 14 amino acids. The CDR3 here is CASSYTGARSPLHF. The CDR3 nucleotides are TGTGCCAGCAGTTATACCGGGGCTCGGTCACCCCTCCACTTT.

This clonotype has more than one count but fewer than ten. The chain uses TRBV10-3 and TRBJ2-7; no firm D call. Germline V CDR1 and CDR2: ENHRY, SYGVKD. The CDR3 is made up of 13 amino acids. V was clipped by 0 bases and J by 3 bases, with 6 bases between them. CDR3 sequence: CAISESGGYEQYF. Written as DNA, the CDR3 is TGTGCCATCAGTGAGTCGGGTGGCTACGAGCAGTACTTC.

This sequence joins TRBV2 and TRBJ2-1, with TRBD2 matching 15 bases. V trimming: 6 bases; J trimming: 9 bases; junction bases outside the gene matches: 6. This CDR3 has 15 amino acids. Germline CDR1 SNHLY, CDR2 FYNNEI. The CDR3 spells CASRGGLAGGGEQFF. Here the CDR3 DNA reads TGTGCCAGCAGGGGAGGACTAGCGGGAGGGGGTGAGCAGTTCTTC.

The V gene is TRBV10-3, the J gene TRBJ2-6, with 9 bases identical to TRBD1. With V trimmed by 6 bases and J by 1 base, 4 bases remained unmatched. Germline V lookup: CDR1 ENHRY, CDR2 SYGVKD. The CDR3 has 16 amino acids. This chain's CDR3 is CAIRGTGSSGANVLTF. DNA for the CDR3: TGTGCCATCAGGGGGACAGGGAGTTCTGGGGCCAACGTCCTGACTTTC.

This clonotype was counted at least ten times. This chain uses TRBV5-1 with TRBJ1-1; D uncertain. With 0 bases removed from V and 7 bases from J, the gap between germline ends came to 10 bases. Germline V CDR1 and CDR2: SGHRS, YFSETQ. The CDR3 is made up of 13 amino acids. The CDR3 nucleotides read TGCGCCAGCAGCTTGGTGGCGGAAGATGAAGCTTTCTTT. Amino acid sequence: CASSLVAEDEAFF.

This chain uses TRBV7-3 with TRBJ2-2; the D gene is possibly TRBD1 (6 bases). Per the germline V gene, CDR1 is SGHTA and CDR2 is FQGTGA. V was pared by 5 bases and J by 0 bases, with 13 bases between. The length of the CDR3 is 16 residues. The CDR3 sequence: CASSRLGTPNTGELFF. The CDR3 DNA reads as TGTGCCAGCAGCCGTCTGGGGACACCGAACACCGGGGAGCTGTTTTTT. Drawing the rest from reference TRBV7-3 and TRBJ2-2, the complete variable domain is GAGVSQTPSNKVTEKGKYVELRCDPISGHTALYWYRQSLGQGPEFLIYFQGTGAADDSGLPNDRFFAVRPEGSVSTLKIQRTERGDSAVYLCASSRLGTPNTGELFFGEGSRLTVL.

This clonotype was picked up one time. The CDR3 region has the DNA TGCAGCGTCGACGGGACTAGCGGGAGTAGCACAGATACGCAGTATTTT. Its translation is CSVDGTSGSSTDTQYF. The rearrangement links TRBV29-1 to TRBJ2-3; 14 bases fit TRBD2. CDR3 length equals 16 residues. The V segment lost 6 bases and the J segment 0 bases; nucleotides outside the gene matches: 5. Germline values: CDR1 SQVTM, CDR2 ANQGSEA.

At least ten counts were recorded for this clonotype. The gene calls are TRBV12-3 or TRBV12-4 and TRBJ2-2, with D possibly matching TRBD2 (6 bases). The CDR3 has 16 residues. Trimming pared 7 bases from V and 3 bases from J, leaving 18 bases between. DNA for the CDR3: TGTGCCAGCATCAACAATTGGGGGGAATACACCGGGGAGCTGTTTTTT. Its protein product is CASINNWGEYTGELFF.

This clonotype was seen a handful of times. V and J are TRBV7-9 and TRBJ1-1, with D unresolved. This CDR3 contains 14 residues. The ends were cut back, 5 bases at V and 1 base at J, with 11 bases in the middle. In germline, CDR1 is SEHNR, CDR2 FQNEAQ (reference sequence). CDR3 in DNA: TGTGCCAGCAGCCTACCGTGGGAGAACACTGAAGCTTTCTTT. The encoded protein is CASSLPWENTEAFF. Complete variable domain (other parts from reference TRBV7-9 and TRBJ1-1): DTGVSQNPRHKITKRGQNVTFRCDPISEHNRLYWYRQTLGQGPEFLTYFQNEAQLEKSRLLSDRFSAERPKGSFSTLEIQRTEQGDSAMYLCASSLPWENTEAFFGQGTRLTVV.

This clonotype was observed once. The rearrangement links TRBV28 to TRBJ2-7, with TRBD2 matching over 7 bases. V gave up 3 bases and J gave up 1 base; unmatched junction bases: 12. Germline V lookup: CDR1 MDHEN, CDR2 SYDVKM. There are 17 residues in the CDR3. The CDR3 DNA follows: TGTGCCAGCAGTTTTTGGGACCTCGCGGGGGTTTCCTACGAGCAGTACTTC. Translated, it gives CASSFWDLAGVSYEQYF.

This chain connects TRBV15 to TRBJ2-3, with D perhaps TRBD2 (7 bases). CDR1 and CDR2 (germline): LNHNV, YYDKDF (reference sequence). Deletions cut 5 bases from V and 2 bases from J, with 17 bases between. CDR3 length: 16 residues. The DNA of the CDR3 is TGTGCCACCAGCGTGGGACTAACAGGGTTCACAGATACGCAGTATTTT. The encoded protein is CATSVGLTGFTDTQYF.

In its sample, this clonotype was seen a few times. J is TRBJ1-6 and V is TRBV20-1, with D possibly TRBD1 on 6 matching bases. V dropped 7 bases and J dropped 10 bases, with 20 bases sitting between them. Germline CDR1 reads DFQATT; CDR2 reads SNEGSKA (reference sequence). The CDR3 length is 14 residues. CDR3 protein: CSVDPGTLRSPLHF. The CDR3 nucleotides read TGCAGTGTAGATCCCGGGACACTAAGATCACCCCTCCACTTT.

This clonotype came up a few times. This sequence joins TRBV12-3 or TRBV12-4 and TRBJ1-1; D might be TRBD1 (5 bases). This CDR3 is 14 amino acids long. The V end was cut by 5 bases, the J end by 0 bases, with 10 bases between. The CDR3 sequence is CASSPRQLNTEAFF. The CDR3 nucleotides are TGTGCCAGCAGTCCCCGACAGTTGAACACTGAAGCTTTCTTT.

This chain joins TRBV5-1 and TRBJ2-2, with D hard to call. Between the trimmed V and J ends, which lost 2 bases and 3 bases, there was a span of 8 bases. CDR1 and CDR2 from the germline V gene are SGHRS and YFSETQ. The CDR3 extends over 14 amino acids. CDR3 in DNA: TGCGCCAGCAGCTTCGACTTCTACACCGGGGAGCTGTTTTTT. Its translation is CASSFDFYTGELFF. Full variable domain (rest looked up from reference TRBV5-1 and TRBJ2-2): KAGVTQTPRYLIKTRGQQVTLSCSPISGHRSVSWYQQTPGQGLQFLFEYFSETQRNKGNFPGRFSGRQFSNSRSEMNVSTLELGDSALYLCASSFDFYTGELFFGEGSRLTVL.

This chain links TRBV18 with TRBJ2-1; D gene uncertain. The CDR3 spans 17 residues. Trimming left V 6 bases short and J 3 bases short, with 21 bases between. In germline, CDR1 is KGHSH, CDR2 LQKENI. The CDR3 nucleotides are TGTGCCAGCTCGGAAAGGCAGTCTGGTGGGCGCTACAATGAGCAGTTCTTC. Translating gives CASSERQSGGRYNEQFF.

Only a few counts were recorded for this clonotype. The genes are TRBV7-2 and TRBJ2-6; D perhaps matches TRBD1 (5 bases). V gave up 2 bases and J gave up 4 bases, with 12 bases separating them. This CDR3 is built from 16 residues. Germline V gene lookup returns CDR1 SGHTA and CDR2 FQGNSA. The CDR3 nucleotides are TGTGCCAGCAGCTTACCCTCAGGGTTAGGGGCCAACGTCCTGACTTTC. This translates into CASSLPSGLGANVLTF. The full variable domain, its missing parts supplied by reference TRBV7-2 and TRBJ2-6, is GAGVSQSPSNKVTEKGKDVELRCDPISGHTALYWYRQSLGQGLEFLIYFQGNSAPDKSGLPSDRFSAERTGGSVSTLTIQRTQQEDSAVYLCASSLPSGLGANVLTFGAGSRLTVL.

The chain recombines TRBV6-2 or TRBV6-3 with TRBJ1-1, with D perhaps TRBD1 (6 bases). CDR3 length: 14 amino acids. Trimming removed 6 bases from V and 4 bases from J, with 15 bases in between. In germline, CDR1 is MNHEY, CDR2 SVGEGT. CDR3 in amino acids: CASRGNRVATEAFF. The CDR3 coding sequence is TGTGCCAGCAGAGGAAACAGGGTCGCCACTGAAGCTTTCTTT.

The V and J genes are TRBV28 and TRBJ2-3; D is unresolved. Germline V lookup: CDR1 MDHEN, CDR2 SYDVKM. This CDR3 contains 13 residues. The V gene lost 7 bases and the J gene lost 0 bases, with 8 bases spanning the gap. The CDR3 DNA reads as TGTGCCAGCATGCGCGGAAGCACAGATACGCAGTATTTT. Its protein is CASMRGSTDTQYF. The complete variable domain, with remaining parts taken from reference TRBV28 and TRBJ2-3, reads DVKVTQSSRYLVKRTGEKVFLECVQDMDHENMFWYRQDPGLGLRLIYFSYDVKMKEKGDIPEGYSVSREKKERFSLILESASTNQTSMYLCASMRGSTDTQYFGPGTRLTVL.

This rearrangement joins TRBV29-1 to TRBJ2-7; 8 positions match TRBD1. Germline values: CDR1 SQVTM, CDR2 ANQGSEA. CDR3 length equals 14 residues. After removal of 4 bases from V and 0 bases from J, the junction contained 5 bases not matched to a gene. CDR3 DNA sequence: TGCAGCGTTGGGGGACAGGAGAGCTCCTACGAGCAGTACTTC. Protein: CSVGGQESSYEQYF.

The V gene is TRBV20-1, the J gene TRBJ1-2; 7 nucleotides line up with TRBD1. Germline lookup yields CDR1 DFQATT and CDR2 SNEGSKA (reference sequence). This CDR3 region has 12 residues. With 6 bases clipped from V and 4 bases from J, the junction kept 5 bases outside the gene matches. The CDR3 region is CSAARTGYGYTF. The DNA for the CDR3 is TGCAGTGCCGCGAGGACAGGCTATGGCTACACCTTC.

The CDR3 loop reads CASRTQQRRCIRPKNIQYF. The CDR3 DNA is TGTGCCAGCAGAACACAACAGAGGAGGTGTATCAGGCCCAAAAACATTCAGTACTTC. The genes are TRBV6-2 or TRBV6-3 and TRBJ2-4, with a weak D call TRBD2 (5 bases). V gave up 6 bases and J gave up 2 bases, with 26 bases separating them. Germline CDR1 is MNHEY and CDR2 is SVGEGT. CDR3 length equals 19 residues.

This clonotype was seen more than once but under ten times. The rearrangement joins TRBV6-2 or TRBV6-3 to TRBJ1-2, with 9 bases identical to TRBD1. The CDR3 contains 14 residues. Trimming cost V 4 bases and J 7 bases; bases outside gene matches: 7. Per the germline V gene, CDR1 is MNHEY and CDR2 is SVGEGT. CDR3 amino acids: CASSSPQTGGGYTF. The CDR3 nucleotides are TGTGCCAGCAGTTCCCCTCAGACAGGGGGTGGCTACACCTTC.

This clonotype was detected ten times or more. The chain has TRBV5-1 and TRBJ1-5; D remains ambiguous. With 0 bases removed from V and 3 bases from J, the gap between germline ends came to 4 bases. Germline values: CDR1 SGHRS, CDR2 YFSETQ. The CDR3 is 13 amino acids. CDR3 protein: CASSLDANQPQHF. CDR3 in DNA: TGCGCCAGCAGCTTGGACGCCAATCAGCCCCAGCATTTT. Full variable domain (missing parts from reference TRBV5-1 and TRBJ1-5): KAGVTQTPRYLIKTRGQQVTLSCSPISGHRSVSWYQQTPGQGLQFLFEYFSETQRNKGNFPGRFSGRQFSNSRSEMNVSTLELGDSALYLCASSLDANQPQHFGDGTRLSIL.

DNA of the CDR3: TGTGCCAGCAGGTCACAGGGGACAGGAGAGACCCAGTACTTC. Its translation is CASRSQGTGETQYF. V is TRBV4-2 and J is TRBJ2-5; 8 positions match TRBD1. The V segment lost 6 bases and the J segment 4 bases; nucleotides outside the gene matches: 7. The CDR3 is made up of 14 amino acids. Germline CDR1 and CDR2: LGHNA and YNFKEQ.

The V and J genes are TRBV15 and TRBJ1-1, with D unclear. The CDR3 is 15 residues long. V was clipped by 0 bases and J by 1 base, with 9 bases between them. Germline V gene data show CDR1 as LNHNV and CDR2 as YYDKDF (reference sequence). CDR3 DNA: TGTGCCACCAGCAGAGATAATCTGGGGAACACTGAAGCTTTCTTT. Residues: CATSRDNLGNTEAFF.